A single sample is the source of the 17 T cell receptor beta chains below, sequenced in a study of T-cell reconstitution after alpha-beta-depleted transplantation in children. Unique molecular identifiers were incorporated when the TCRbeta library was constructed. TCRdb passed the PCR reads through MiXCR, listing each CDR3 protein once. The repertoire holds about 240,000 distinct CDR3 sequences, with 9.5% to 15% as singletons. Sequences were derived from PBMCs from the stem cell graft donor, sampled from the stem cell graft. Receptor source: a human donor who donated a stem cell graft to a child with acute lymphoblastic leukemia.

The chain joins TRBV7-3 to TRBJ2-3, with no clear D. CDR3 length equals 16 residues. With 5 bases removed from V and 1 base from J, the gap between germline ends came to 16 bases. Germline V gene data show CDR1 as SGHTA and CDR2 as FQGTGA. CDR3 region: CASSPGKGRGTDTQYF. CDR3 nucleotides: TGTGCCAGCAGCCCAGGAAAAGGACGGGGCACAGATACGCAGTATTTT.

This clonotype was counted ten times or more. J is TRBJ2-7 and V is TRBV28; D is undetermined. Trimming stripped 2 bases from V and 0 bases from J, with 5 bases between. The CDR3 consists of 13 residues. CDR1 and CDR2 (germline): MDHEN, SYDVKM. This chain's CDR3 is CASSLGRSYEQYF. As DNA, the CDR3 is TGTGCCAGCAGTTTAGGGCGCTCCTACGAGCAGTACTTC. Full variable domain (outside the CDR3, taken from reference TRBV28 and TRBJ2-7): DVKVTQSSRYLVKRTGEKVFLECVQDMDHENMFWYRQDPGLGLRLIYFSYDVKMKEKGDIPEGYSVSREKKERFSLILESASTNQTSMYLCASSLGRSYEQYFGPGTRLTVT.

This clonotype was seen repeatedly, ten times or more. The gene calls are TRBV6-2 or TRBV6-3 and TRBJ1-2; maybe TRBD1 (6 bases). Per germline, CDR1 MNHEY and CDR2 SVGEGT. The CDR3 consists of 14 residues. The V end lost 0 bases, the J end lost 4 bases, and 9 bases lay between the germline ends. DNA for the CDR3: TGTGCCAGCAGTTACTCGAACAGGGCCTATGGCTACACCTTC. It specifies CASSYSNRAYGYTF.

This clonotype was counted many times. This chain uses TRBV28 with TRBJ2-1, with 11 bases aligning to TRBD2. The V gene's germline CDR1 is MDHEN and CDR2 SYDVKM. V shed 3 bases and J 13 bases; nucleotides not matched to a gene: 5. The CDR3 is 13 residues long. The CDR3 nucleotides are TGTGCCAGCAGTTTCAGTACTAGCGGGGGACAGTTCTTC. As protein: CASSFSTSGGQFF.

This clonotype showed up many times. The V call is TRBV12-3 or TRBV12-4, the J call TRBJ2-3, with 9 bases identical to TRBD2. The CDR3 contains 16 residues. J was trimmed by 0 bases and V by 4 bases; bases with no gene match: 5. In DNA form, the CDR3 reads TGTGCCAGCAGTTCCGGGACTAGCTCTAGCACAGATACGCAGTATTTT. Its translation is CASSSGTSSSTDTQYF.

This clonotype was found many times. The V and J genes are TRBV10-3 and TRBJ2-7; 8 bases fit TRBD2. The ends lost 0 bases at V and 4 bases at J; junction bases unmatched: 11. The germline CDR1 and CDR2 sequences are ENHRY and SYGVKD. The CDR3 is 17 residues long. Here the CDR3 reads CAISESGELAVRYEQYF. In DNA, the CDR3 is TGTGCCATCAGTGAGTCGGGTGAACTAGCGGTGAGATACGAGCAGTACTTC.

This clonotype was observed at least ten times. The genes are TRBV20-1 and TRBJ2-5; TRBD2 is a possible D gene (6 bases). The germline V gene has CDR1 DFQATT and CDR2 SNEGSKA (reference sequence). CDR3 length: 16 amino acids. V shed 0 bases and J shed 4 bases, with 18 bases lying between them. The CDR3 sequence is CSARDFTAPAGETQYF. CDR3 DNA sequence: TGCAGTGCTAGAGATTTTACAGCCCCAGCGGGAGAGACCCAGTACTTC.

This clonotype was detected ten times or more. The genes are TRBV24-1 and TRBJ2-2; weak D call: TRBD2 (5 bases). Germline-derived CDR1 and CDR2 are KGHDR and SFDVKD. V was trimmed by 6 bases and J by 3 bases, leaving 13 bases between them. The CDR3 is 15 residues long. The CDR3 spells CATSSRESDTGELFF. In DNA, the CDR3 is TGTGCCACCAGTTCGAGGGAAAGTGACACCGGGGAGCTGTTTTTT.

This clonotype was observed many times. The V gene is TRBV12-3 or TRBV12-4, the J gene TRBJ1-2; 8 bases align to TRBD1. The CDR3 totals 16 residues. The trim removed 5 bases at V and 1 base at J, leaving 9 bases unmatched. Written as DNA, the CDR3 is TGTGCCAGCAGTCCCCATCGGACAGGGCTTAACTATGGCTACACCTTC. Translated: CASSPHRTGLNYGYTF.

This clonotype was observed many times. The CDR3 region is CATNSGQNQPQHF. CDR3 bases: TGTGCCACCAACTCGGGACAAAATCAGCCCCAGCATTTT. The chain carries TRBV15 and TRBJ1-5; tentative D call: TRBD1 (6 bases). V gave up 7 bases and J gave up 4 bases, with 11 bases separating them. The CDR3 is 13 residues long. Germline V gene data show CDR1 as LNHNV and CDR2 as YYDKDF (reference sequence). The full variable domain, in which reference TRBV15 and TRBJ1-5 provide the parts outside the CDR3, is DAMVIQNPRYQVTQFGKPVTLSCSQTLNHNVMYWYQQKSSQAPKLLFHYYDKDFNNEADTPDNFQSRRPNTSFCFLDIRSPGLGDTAMYLCATNSGQNQPQHFGDGTRLSIL.

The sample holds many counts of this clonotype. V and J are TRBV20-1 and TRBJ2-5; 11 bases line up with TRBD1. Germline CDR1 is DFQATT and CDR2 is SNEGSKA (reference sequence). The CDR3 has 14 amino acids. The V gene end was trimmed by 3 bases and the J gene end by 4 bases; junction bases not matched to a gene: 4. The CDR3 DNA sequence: TGCAGTGCTAGTCCCGGGACAGGGGGAGAGACCCAGTACTTC. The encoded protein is CSASPGTGGETQYF.

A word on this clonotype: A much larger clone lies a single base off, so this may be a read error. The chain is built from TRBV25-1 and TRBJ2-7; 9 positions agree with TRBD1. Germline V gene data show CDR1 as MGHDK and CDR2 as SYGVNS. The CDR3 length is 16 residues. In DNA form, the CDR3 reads TGTGACAGCAGTGAATATTTGGGACAGGGAAGCTACGAGCAGTACTTC. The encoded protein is CDSSEYLGQGSYEQYF.

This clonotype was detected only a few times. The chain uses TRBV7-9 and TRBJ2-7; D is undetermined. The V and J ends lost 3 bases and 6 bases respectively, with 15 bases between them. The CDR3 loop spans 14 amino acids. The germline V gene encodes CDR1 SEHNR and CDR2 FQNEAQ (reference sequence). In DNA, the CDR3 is TGTGCCAGCAGCTTTGGCTCAGGTCGTCTCGAGCAGTACTTC. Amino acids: CASSFGSGRLEQYF.

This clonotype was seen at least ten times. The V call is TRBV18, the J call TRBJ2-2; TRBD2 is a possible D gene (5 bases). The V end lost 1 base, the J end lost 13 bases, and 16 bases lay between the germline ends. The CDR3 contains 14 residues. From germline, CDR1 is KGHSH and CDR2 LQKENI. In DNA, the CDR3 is TGTGCCAGCTCACCACAGGGAAGAGGGCCCGGGCTGTTTTTT. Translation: CASSPQGRGPGLFF.

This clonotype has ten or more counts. In nucleotides, the CDR3 is TGTGCCAGCAGTCCCCTAGGAGTGGATGGCTACACCTTC. Translating gives CASSPLGVDGYTF. This chain links TRBV27 with TRBJ1-2; D ambiguous. The CDR3 consists of 13 residues. Germline V gene data show CDR1 as MNHEY and CDR2 as SMNVEV (reference sequence). Trimming stripped 5 bases from V and 6 bases from J, with 13 bases between.

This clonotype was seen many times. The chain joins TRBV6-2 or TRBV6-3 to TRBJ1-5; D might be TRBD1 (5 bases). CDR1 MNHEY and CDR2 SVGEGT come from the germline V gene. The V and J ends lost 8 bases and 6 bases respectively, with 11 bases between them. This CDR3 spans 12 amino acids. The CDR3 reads CASGRASQPQHF. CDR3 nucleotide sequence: TGTGCCAGCGGCAGGGCTAGTCAGCCCCAGCATTTT.

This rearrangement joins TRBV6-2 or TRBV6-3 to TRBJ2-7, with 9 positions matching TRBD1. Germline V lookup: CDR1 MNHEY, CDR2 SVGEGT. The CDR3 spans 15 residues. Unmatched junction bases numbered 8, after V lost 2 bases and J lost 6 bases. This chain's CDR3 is CASSYRPGTGTEQYF. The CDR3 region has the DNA TGTGCCAGCAGTTACCGTCCCGGGACAGGGACCGAGCAGTACTTC.